This TCR beta chain was profiled in a study of cytomegalovirus exposure and HLA in healthy donors. Whole-study findings and limits: Analyzed later, association rates of TCRs varied across HLA loci, with DRB1 most and HLA-C fewest. TCR beta V segments were, for the most part, productive about 90% or about 30% of the time in an earlier analysis. Altogether, around 160 TCR beta chains were recorded as cytomegalovirus-associated.

This clone was seen only once. Its antigen remains unidentified. Germline trimming cut 5 bases from V and 13 bases from J; bases unmatched to any gene: 8. CDR3 length equals 12 residues. Germline-derived CDR1 and CDR2 are ENHRY and SYGVKD. PCR primers comprised 60 Vbeta and 13 Jbeta primers. In the authors' methods: Later reanalysis found 80 million or so unique TCR beta chains, about 11 million of them shared. Measured with immunoSEQ multiplex PCR; TCRdb has only the in-frame clones, and not every one. For V, J and clone size, that table is used; D and trimming come from the DNA. The table has over 150,000 clones, approximately 79% seen once.

The receptor's source is a man aged 40-50 years in good health and CMV-seronegative. The chain links TRBV10-3 to TRBJ2-7; 10 bases are a match to TRBD1. The material sequenced was PBMCs. The CDR3 DNA reads TGTGCCATCAGTTTAGGGGGACAGGGGTTTTACTTC. The encoded protein is CAISLGGQGFYF.